This T cell receptor (beta chain) derives from a study of T cells in localized non-small cell lung cancer. Note on this clone: What it binds is not known.

Clones were sequenced by immunoSEQ multiplex PCR, and TCRdb holds only the in-frame ones, with some missing. The sample has over 45,000 clones; more than 85% are singletons. Whole-study results and caveats: Uninvolved adjacent lung had higher T cell clonality than tumor and all other tissues. Higher adjacent-lung clonality was associated with shorter survival.

Trimming removed 3 bases at V and 1 base at J, with 6 bases between. Germline CDR1 and CDR2: LNHDA and SQIVND (reference sequence). There are 13 residues in the CDR3. The source is a female donor with stage II lung adenocarcinoma. Sequencing used PBMCs, obtained before any cancer treatment. V usage is TRBV19 and J usage is TRBJ1-1, with D hard to call. The CDR3 nucleotides are TGTGCCAGTAGTATCGATGAGAACACTGAAGCTTTCTTT. Protein sequence: CASSIDENTEAFF.